A selection of T cell receptor beta chains follows, all from one sample in a study of blood T cell repertoires in COVID-19. Method: immunoSEQ multiplex PCR; TCRdb's copy keeps in-frame clones and lacks some. The sample carries about 260,000 clones, 75% to 90% recorded once. Material: PBMCs or T cells enriched from blood (not recorded which). These receptors all come from a woman in her thirties with acute COVID-19. Both conserved end residues are part of each CDR3. The order of the fields is J gene, D gene, clone size, V gene, CDR3 protein, CDR3 DNA. D genes are given only for firm matches. Clone size is stated in some rows and not others, as once, few, many or a class when expanded.

j_call: TRBJ2-7
d_call: TRBD1
clone_size: .
v_call: TRBV28
cdr3_aa: CASSFPVTGTGSHEQYF
cdr3_nt: TGTGCCAGCAGTTTCCCAGTTACCGGGACAGGGTCCCACGAGCAGTACTTC

j_call: TRBJ2-6
d_call: .
clone_size: .
v_call: TRBV5-4
cdr3_aa: CASSLAVRGAHSGANVLTF
cdr3_nt: TGTGCCAGCAGCTTGGCCGTAAGGGGCGCGCATTCGGGGGCCAACGTCCTGACTTTC

j_call: TRBJ1-1
d_call: .
clone_size: .
v_call: TRBV15
cdr3_aa: CATSRDRDGGTEAFF
cdr3_nt: TGTGCCACCAGCAGAGACAGGGATGGGGGGACTGAAGCTTTCTTT

j_call: TRBJ1-5
d_call: .
clone_size: .
v_call: TRBV6-5
cdr3_aa: CASNPQDSSNQPQHF
cdr3_nt: TGTGCCAGCAACCCCCAGGACAGTAGCAATCAGCCCCAGCATTTT

j_call: TRBJ2-5
d_call: TRBD1
clone_size: .
v_call: TRBV29-1
cdr3_aa: CSVQQGAQETQYF
cdr3_nt: TGCAGCGTTCAACAGGGGGCCCAAGAGACCCAGTACTTC

j_call: TRBJ1-2
d_call: TRBD1
clone_size: .
v_call: TRBV20-1
cdr3_aa: CSAWTGWGYTF
cdr3_nt: TGCAGTGCCTGGACAGGGTGGGGCTACACCTTC

j_call: TRBJ1-5
d_call: .
clone_size: .
v_call: TRBV19
cdr3_aa: CASSIDRGSRYQPQHF
cdr3_nt: TGTGCCAGTAGTATAGACCGGGGATCCCGGTATCAGCCCCAGCATTTT

j_call: TRBJ2-2
d_call: .
clone_size: .
v_call: TRBV27
cdr3_aa: CASSRDKNTGELFF
cdr3_nt: TGTGCCAGCAGTCGGGACAAGAACACCGGGGAGCTGTTTTTT

j_call: TRBJ2-1
d_call: .
clone_size: .
v_call: TRBV19
cdr3_aa: CASSIFGGINNEQFF
cdr3_nt: TGTGCCAGTAGTATTTTTGGCGGGATAAACAATGAGCAGTTCTTC

j_call: TRBJ1-4
d_call: .
clone_size: .
v_call: TRBV18
cdr3_aa: CASSPPGQATNEKLFF
cdr3_nt: TGTGCCAGCTCACCACCAGGACAAGCAACTAATGAAAAACTGTTTTTT

j_call: TRBJ2-1
d_call: TRBD2
clone_size: .
v_call: TRBV3-1/TRBV3-2
cdr3_aa: CASSQVSSGRGDEQFF
cdr3_nt: TGTGCCAGCAGCCAAGTTTCTAGCGGGAGGGGGGATGAGCAGTTCTTC

j_call: TRBJ2-1
d_call: .
clone_size: large
v_call: TRBV12-3/TRBV12-4
cdr3_aa: CASSMSSYNEQFF
cdr3_nt: TGTGCCAGCAGTATGAGCTCCTACAATGAGCAGTTCTTC

j_call: TRBJ2-7
d_call: TRBD1
clone_size: .
v_call: TRBV29-1
cdr3_aa: CSVGTGAYYEQYF
cdr3_nt: TGCAGCGTTGGTACAGGGGCTTACTACGAGCAGTACTTC

j_call: TRBJ2-3
d_call: .
clone_size: once
v_call: TRBV28
cdr3_aa: CASSWASSTDTQYF
cdr3_nt: TGTGCCAGCAGTTGGGCCTCCAGCACAGATACGCAGTATTTT

j_call: TRBJ1-5
d_call: TRBD1
clone_size: few
v_call: TRBV6-2/TRBV6-3
cdr3_aa: CASSYAGTGPNQPQHF
cdr3_nt: TGTGCCAGCAGTTACGCCGGGACAGGGCCAAATCAGCCCCAGCATTTT

j_call: TRBJ2-1
d_call: .
clone_size: .
v_call: TRBV27
cdr3_aa: CASSLGGSSYNEQFF
cdr3_nt: TGTGCCAGCAGTTTAGGCGGCAGCTCCTACAATGAGCAGTTCTTC

j_call: TRBJ2-7
d_call: .
clone_size: .
v_call: TRBV28
cdr3_aa: CASSSGTNSYEQYF
cdr3_nt: TGTGCCAGCAGTTCCGGGACAAACTCCTACGAGCAGTACTTC

j_call: TRBJ1-2
d_call: .
clone_size: few
v_call: TRBV5-4
cdr3_aa: CASSSGQSYGYTF
cdr3_nt: TGTGCCAGCAGCAGTGGACAGAGCTATGGCTACACCTTC